The T cell receptor (beta chain) described here comes from a study of early stage breast cancer tumors. Turning to the study itself: ER+/PR+/HER2- status applied to twelve of 16 invasive breast tumors.

Findings and caveats of the study: Most shared enriched TCRB sequences were commonly generated ones. Tumors had roughly 2.5-fold higher T cell density and higher clonality than adjacent normal breast tissue.

The repertoire was sequenced with immunoSEQ multiplex PCR; TCRdb's copy has only in-frame clones and lacks some. The sample includes 70,000 or so clones, more than 70% seen only once; the top ten take roughly 4.7%. Germline values: CDR1 SQVTM, CDR2 ANQGSEA. Germline trimming cut 3 bases from V and 5 bases from J; bases unmatched to any gene: 5. The CDR3 covers 13 residues. Of note for this clone: The antigen is not known.

The clonotype originates from a person aged 40 to 49 with breast cancer. J is TRBJ1-1 and V is TRBV29-1; TRBD1 matches at 8 bases. Sequencing used blood. In DNA, the CDR3 is TGCAGCGTTGAGGGACAGGCGGGAACTGAAGCTTTCTTT. It yields the protein CSVEGQAGTEAFF.